This T cell receptor (beta chain) was profiled in a study of shared clonotypes between healthy human individuals. The wider study: Each donor contributed plates that comprised three CD4 naive, three CD4 memory, two CD8 naive and one CD8 memory. Whole-study results and caveats: Several donors held about 4.5% of naive CD4 clonotypes in common. Generally, naive subsets (rather than memory subsets) showed larger estimated richness.

The authors split each subset's genomic DNA evenly across several immunoSEQ plates. Some clones are missing from TCRdb's copy, which holds only in-frame ones; the method was immunoSEQ multiplex PCR. The sample holds about 1 million clones, roughly 75% seen once. Turning to this clone: The target antigen is unknown.

Input material: memory CD4+ T cells sorted from blood. Subset defined: CD45RA-negative fraction. This clonotype was sampled from a man between 18 and 35 years old in good health.

CDR3 sequence reads: CASSLDPGLASYNEQFF. As DNA, the CDR3 is TGTGCCAGCAGCTTGGATCCGGGACTAGCATCCTACAATGAGCAGTTCTTC. The V gene is TRBV11-2, the J gene TRBJ2-1, with 9 bases that match TRBD2. CDR3 length: 17 residues. Germline-derived CDR1 and CDR2 are SGHAT and FQNNGV. Trimming at V came to 3 bases and at J to 1 base, leaving 7 bases not matched to a gene.